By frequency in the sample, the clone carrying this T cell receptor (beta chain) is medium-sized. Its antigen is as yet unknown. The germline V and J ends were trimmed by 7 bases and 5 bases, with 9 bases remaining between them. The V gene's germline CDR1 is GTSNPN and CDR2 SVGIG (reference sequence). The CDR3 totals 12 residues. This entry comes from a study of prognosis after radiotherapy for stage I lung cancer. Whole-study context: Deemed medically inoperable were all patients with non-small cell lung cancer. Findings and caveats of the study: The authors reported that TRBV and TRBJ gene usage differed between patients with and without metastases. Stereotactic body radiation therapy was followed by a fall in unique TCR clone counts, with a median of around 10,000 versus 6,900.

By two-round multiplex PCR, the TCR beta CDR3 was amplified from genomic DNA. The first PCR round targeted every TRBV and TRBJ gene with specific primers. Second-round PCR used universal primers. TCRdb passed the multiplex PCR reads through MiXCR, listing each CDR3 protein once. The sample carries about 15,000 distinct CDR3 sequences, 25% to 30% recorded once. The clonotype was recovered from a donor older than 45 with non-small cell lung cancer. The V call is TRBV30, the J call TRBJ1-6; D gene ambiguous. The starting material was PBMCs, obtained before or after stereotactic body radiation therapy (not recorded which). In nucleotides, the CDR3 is TGTGCCTCAAATAGGGATAATTCACCCCTCCACTTT. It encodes CASNRDNSPLHF.